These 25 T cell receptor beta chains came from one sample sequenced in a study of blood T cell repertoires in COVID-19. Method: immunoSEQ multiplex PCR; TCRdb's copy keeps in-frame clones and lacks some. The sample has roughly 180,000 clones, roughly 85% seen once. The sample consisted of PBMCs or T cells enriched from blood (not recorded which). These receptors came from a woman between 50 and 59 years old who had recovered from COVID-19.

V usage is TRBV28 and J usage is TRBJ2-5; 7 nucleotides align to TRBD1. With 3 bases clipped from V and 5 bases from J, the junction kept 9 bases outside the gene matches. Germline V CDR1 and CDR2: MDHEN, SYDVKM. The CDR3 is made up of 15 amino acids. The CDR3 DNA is TGTGCCAGCAGTTTGGGACAGCCAGCCCGGGAGACCCAGTACTTC. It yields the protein CASSLGQPARETQYF. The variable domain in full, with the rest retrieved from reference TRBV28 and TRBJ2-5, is DVKVTQSSRYLVKRTGEKVFLECVQDMDHENMFWYRQDPGLGLRLIYFSYDVKMKEKGDIPEGYSVSREKKERFSLILESASTNQTSMYLCASSLGQPARETQYFGPGTRLLVL.

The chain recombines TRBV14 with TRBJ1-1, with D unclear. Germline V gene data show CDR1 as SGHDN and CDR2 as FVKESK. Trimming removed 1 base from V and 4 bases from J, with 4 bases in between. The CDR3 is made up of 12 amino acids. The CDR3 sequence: CASSQVSTEAFF. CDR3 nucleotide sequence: TGTGCCAGCAGCCAAGTCTCCACTGAAGCTTTCTTT.

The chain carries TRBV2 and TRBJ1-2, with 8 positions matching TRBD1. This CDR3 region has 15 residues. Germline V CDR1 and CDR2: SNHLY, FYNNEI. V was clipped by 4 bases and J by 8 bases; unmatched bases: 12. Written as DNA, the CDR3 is TGTGCCAGCAGTGTTTCCACAGGGGGGTCAGGCGGCTACACCTTC. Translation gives CASSVSTGGSGGYTF.

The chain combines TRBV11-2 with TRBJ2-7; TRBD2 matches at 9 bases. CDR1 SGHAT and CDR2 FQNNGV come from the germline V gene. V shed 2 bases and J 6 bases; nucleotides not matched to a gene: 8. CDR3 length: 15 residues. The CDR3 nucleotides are TGTGCCAGCAGCTTACTTAAAGCGGGAGGTGGCGAGCAGTACGTC. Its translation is CASSLLKAGGGEQYV.

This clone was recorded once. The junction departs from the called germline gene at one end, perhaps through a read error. CDR3 residues: CASSSRDTPTGELFF. DNA of the CDR3: TGTGCTAGCAGCAGCCGGGACACCCCGACGGGGGAGCTGTTTTTT. The chain uses TRBV7-7 and TRBJ2-2; D might be TRBD1 (6 bases). The CDR3 totals 15 residues. CDR1 SSHAT and CDR2 FNYEAQ come from the germline V gene (reference sequence).

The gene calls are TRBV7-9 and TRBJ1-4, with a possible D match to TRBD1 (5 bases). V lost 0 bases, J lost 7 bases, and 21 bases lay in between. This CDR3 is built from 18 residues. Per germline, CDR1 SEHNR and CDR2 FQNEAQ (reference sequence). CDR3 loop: CASSLARIGRGTREKLFF. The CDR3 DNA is TGTGCCAGCAGCTTAGCAAGGATCGGGAGGGGAACGCGTGAAAAACTGTTTTTT.

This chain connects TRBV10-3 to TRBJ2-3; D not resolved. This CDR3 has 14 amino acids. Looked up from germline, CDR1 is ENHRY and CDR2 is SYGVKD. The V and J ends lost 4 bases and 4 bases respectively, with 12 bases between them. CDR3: CAISGREVADTQYF. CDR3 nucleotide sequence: TGTGCCATCAGTGGAAGAGAAGTGGCAGATACGCAGTATTTT.

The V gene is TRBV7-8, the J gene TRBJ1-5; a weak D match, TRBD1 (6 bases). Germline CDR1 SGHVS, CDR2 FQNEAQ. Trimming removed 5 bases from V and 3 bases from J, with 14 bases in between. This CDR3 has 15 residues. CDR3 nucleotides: TGTGCCAGCAGCCTTGGACAGAGAAACAATCAGCCCCAGCATTTT. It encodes CASSLGQRNNQPQHF.

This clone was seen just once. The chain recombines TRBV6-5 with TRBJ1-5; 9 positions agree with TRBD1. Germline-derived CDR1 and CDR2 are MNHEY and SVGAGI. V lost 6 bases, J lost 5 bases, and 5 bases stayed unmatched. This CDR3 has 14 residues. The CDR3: CASSGQGSHQPQHF. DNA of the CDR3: TGTGCCAGCAGCGGACAGGGGAGCCATCAGCCCCAGCATTTT.

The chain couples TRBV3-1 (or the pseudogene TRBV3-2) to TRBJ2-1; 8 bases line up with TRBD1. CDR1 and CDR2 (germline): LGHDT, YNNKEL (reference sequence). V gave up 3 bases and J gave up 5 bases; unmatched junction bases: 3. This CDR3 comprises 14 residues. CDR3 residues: CASSHRTGHNEQFF. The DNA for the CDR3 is TGTGCCAGCAGCCACCGGACAGGGCACAATGAGCAGTTCTTC.

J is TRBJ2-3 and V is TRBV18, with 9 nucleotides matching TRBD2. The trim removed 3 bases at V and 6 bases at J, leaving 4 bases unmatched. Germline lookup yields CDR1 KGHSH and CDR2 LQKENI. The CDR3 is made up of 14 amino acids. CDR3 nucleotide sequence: TGTGCCAGCTCACCCGAGAGCGGGGGGGATACGCAGTATTTT. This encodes CASSPESGGDTQYF. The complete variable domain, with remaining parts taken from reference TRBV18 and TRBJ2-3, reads NAGVMQNPRHLVRRRGQEARLRCSPMKGHSHVYWYRQLPEEGLKFMVYLQKENIIDESGMPKERFSAEFPKEGPSILRIQQVVRGDSAAYFCASSPESGGDTQYFGPGTRLTVL.

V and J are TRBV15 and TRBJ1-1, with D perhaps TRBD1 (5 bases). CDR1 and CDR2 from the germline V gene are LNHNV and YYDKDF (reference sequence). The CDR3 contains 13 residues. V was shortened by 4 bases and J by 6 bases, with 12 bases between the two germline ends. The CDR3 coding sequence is TGTGCCACCAGCAATCGACCAGGGTCTGAAGCTTTCTTT. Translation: CATSNRPGSEAFF.

In DNA form, the CDR3 reads TGTGCCAGCAGGTTACAGGAGCTTAATGAAAAACTGTTTTTT. Amino acid sequence: CASRLQELNEKLFF. The chain couples TRBV2 to TRBJ1-4, with TRBD1 as a possible D gene (5 bases). Germline V gives CDR1 SNHLY, CDR2 FYNNEI. Trimming took 6 bases from V and 4 from J, leaving 12 bases between them. The CDR3 is 14 amino acids.

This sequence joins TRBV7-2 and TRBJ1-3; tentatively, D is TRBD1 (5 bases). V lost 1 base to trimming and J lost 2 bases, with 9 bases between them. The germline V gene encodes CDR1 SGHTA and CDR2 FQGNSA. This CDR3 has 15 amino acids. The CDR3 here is CASSLVQVPGNTIYF. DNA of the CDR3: TGTGCCAGCAGCTTAGTACAGGTCCCTGGAAACACCATATATTTT. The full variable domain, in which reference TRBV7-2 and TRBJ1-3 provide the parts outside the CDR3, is GAGVSQSPSNKVTEKGKDVELRCDPISGHTALYWYRQSLGQGLEFLIYFQGNSAPDKSGLPSDRFSAERTGGSVSTLTIQRTQQEDSAVYLCASSLVQVPGNTIYFGEGSWLTVV.

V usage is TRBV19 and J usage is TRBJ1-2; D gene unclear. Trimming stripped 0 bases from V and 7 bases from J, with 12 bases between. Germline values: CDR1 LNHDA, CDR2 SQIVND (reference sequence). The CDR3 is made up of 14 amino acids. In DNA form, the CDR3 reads TGTGCCAGTAGTATAGAGGGAGGAAGGATTGGCTACACCTTC. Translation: CASSIEGGRIGYTF.

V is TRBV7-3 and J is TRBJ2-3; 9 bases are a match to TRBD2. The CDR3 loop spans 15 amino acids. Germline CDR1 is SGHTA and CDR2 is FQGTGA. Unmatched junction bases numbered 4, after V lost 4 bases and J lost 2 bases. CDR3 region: CASSSLAGSTDTQYF. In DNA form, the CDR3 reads TGTGCCAGCAGCTCGCTAGCGGGGTCCACAGATACGCAGTATTTT.

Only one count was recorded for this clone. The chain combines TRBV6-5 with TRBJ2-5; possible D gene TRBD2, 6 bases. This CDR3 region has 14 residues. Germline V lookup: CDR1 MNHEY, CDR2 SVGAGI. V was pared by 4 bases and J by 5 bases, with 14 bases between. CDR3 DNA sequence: TGTGCCAGCAGTTCCTCCCCTGCGGGGGAGACCCAGTACTTC. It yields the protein CASSSSPAGETQYF.

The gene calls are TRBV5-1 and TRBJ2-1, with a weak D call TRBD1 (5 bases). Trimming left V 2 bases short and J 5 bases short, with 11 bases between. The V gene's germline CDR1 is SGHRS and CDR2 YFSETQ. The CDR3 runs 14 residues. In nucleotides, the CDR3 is TGCGCCAGCAGCTTCGAAGGGGCCCACAATGAGCAGTTCTTC. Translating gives CASSFEGAHNEQFF.

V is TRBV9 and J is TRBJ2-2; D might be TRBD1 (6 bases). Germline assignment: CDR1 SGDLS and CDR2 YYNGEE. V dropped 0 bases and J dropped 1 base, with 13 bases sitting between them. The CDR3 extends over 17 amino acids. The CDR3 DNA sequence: TGTGCCAGCAGCGTAGGGGGGCAGCGCCTGAACACCGGGGAGCTGTTTTTT. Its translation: CASSVGGQRLNTGELFF.

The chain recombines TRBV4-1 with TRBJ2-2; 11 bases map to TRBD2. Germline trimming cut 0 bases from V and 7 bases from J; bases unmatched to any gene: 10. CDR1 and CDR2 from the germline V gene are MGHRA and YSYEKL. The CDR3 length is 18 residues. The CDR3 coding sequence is TGCGCCAGCAGCCAAGATTTACTAGCGGGGGCGCGGGGCGGGGAGCTGTTTTTT. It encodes CASSQDLLAGARGGELFF.

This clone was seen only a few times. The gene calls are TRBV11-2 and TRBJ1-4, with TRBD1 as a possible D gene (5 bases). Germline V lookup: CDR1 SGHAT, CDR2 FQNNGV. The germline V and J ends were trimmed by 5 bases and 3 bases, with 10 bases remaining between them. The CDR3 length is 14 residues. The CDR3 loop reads CASSLQGPNEKLFF. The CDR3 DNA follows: TGTGCCAGCAGCCTCCAGGGTCCTAATGAAAAACTGTTTTTT.

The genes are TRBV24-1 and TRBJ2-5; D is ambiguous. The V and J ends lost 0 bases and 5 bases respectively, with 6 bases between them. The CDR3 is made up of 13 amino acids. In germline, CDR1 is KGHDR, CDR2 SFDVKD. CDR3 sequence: CATSDLNGETQYF. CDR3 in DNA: TGTGCCACCAGTGATTTGAACGGGGAGACCCAGTACTTC.

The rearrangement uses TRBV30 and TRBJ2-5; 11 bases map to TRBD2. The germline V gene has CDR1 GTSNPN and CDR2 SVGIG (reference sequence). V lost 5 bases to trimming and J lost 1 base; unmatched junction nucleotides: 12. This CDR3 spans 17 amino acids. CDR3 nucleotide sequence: TGTGCCTGGGGCCCCGGACTAGCGGGCCCATTCCAAGAGACCCAGTACTTC. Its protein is CAWGPGLAGPFQETQYF.

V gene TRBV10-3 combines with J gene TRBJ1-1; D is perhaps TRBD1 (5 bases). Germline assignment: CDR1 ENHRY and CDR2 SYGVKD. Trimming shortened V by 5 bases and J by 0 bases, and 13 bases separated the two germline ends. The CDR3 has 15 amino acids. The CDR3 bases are TGTGCCATCAGTCGACAGTCGGTGGTGAACACTGAAGCTTTCTTT. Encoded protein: CAISRQSVVNTEAFF.

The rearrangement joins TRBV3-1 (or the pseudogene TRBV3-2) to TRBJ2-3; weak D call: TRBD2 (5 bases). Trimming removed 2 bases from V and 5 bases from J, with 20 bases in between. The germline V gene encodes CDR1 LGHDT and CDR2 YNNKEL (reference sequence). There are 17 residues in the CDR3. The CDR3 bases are TGTGCCAGCAGCCAACTCCGAGGTGGACCCCGGGGAGATACGCAGTATTTT. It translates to CASSQLRGGPRGDTQYF.